This T cell receptor beta chain comes out of a study of Ad26.COV2.S vaccination and SARS-CoV-2 variants. The wider study: Of the COV1001 trial arms, the Ad26.COV2.S arm included the donor. Study-level points and caveats: The TCR breadth and depth analyses may have understated or missed part of the total T cell responses. Comparable non-spike TCR breadth was observed in vaccine and placebo recipients.

The treatment: some 20 received Ad26.COV2.S at low or high dose, single or two shots; roughly five received placebo; per-sample allocation not given. The investigators took samples on day 63 after the first vaccine or placebo injection. Donation was by an adult aged 18-55 years who was in Boston. Clones were read by immunoSEQ multiplex PCR, and TCRdb kept only the in-frame ones, dropping some. The sample carries about 320,000 clones, roughly 84% recorded once. Concerning this clone: The antigen remains undetermined.

This clonotype originated in a person between 18 and 59 years old who received the Ad26.COV2.S COVID-19 vaccine or a placebo. The sample consisted of peripheral blood, taken in a trial of Ad26.COV2.S vaccine versus placebo.

Here the CDR3 reads CASSSPTAYTGELFF. The CDR3 DNA reads TGCGCCAGCAGCTCCCCGACCGCCTACACCGGGGAGCTGTTTTTT. The chain couples TRBV5-1 to TRBJ2-2; D is unresolved. Germline V gene data show CDR1 as SGHRS and CDR2 as YFSETQ. The CDR3 sequence is 15 residues long. V lost 3 bases to trimming and J lost 3 bases, with 12 bases between them.